This T cell receptor beta chain emerged from a study of T-cell memory formation after mild COVID-19. Whole-study results and caveats: CD4+ contracting clones were mainly CM and EM; CD8+ ones, EMRA. Memory from before infection featured some responding clones, which suggests cross-reactive memory joined.

TCRdb re-analysed the 5' RACE reads in MiXCR, keeping a single row per CDR3 protein. The sample records fewer than 110,000 distinct CDR3 sequences, approximately 14% being singletons. The CDR3 has 16 residues. Between the trimmed V and J ends, which lost 0 bases and 0 bases, there was a span of 12 bases. Germline V lookup: CDR1 LGHNA, CDR2 YNFKEQ. The table lists this clonotype with many counts. Antigen specificity is unknown. The chain employs TRBV4-2 and TRBJ2-7; TRBD2 is a possible D gene (5 bases). Sequenced: PBMCs or a T cell subset sorted from them (not recorded which). The receptor was derived from a young man who had mild COVID-19 (a few samples of this study predate the infection). Cell type and time point are not known. In DNA, the CDR3 is TGTGCCAGCAGCCAAGAGGCCAGCGGCGGCTCCTACGAGCAGTACTTC. It encodes CASSQEASGGSYEQYF.